This T cell receptor (beta chain) was recorded in a study of T cells in Graves' hyperthyroidism and ophthalmopathy. Overall study results and limits: Ophthalmopathy and stable hyperthyroidism were separated by a 13 V-J model.

A few counts support this clonotype. Its antigen is undetermined. The CDR3 has 14 amino acids. The ends lost 9 bases at V and 6 bases at J; junction bases unmatched: 6. Germline CDR1 and CDR2: MDHEN and SYDVKM. Patients with ophthalmopathy all had a Clinical Activity Score of at least 3, a NOSPECS grade of at least 4 and duration under 3 months. Every diagnosis used clinical symptoms, serum thyroxine and TRAb, thyroid ultrasound and orbital computed tomography. The TCR beta CDR3 regions underwent amplification using RNA transcripts as the source. HTBI primers were used for first-round RT-PCR of the TCR CDR3. TCRdb fed the multiplex PCR reads into MiXCR, producing one record per CDR3 protein. The table has about 380,000 distinct CDR3 sequences, around 18% seen once.

This receptor was taken from a young man with Graves' ophthalmopathy. Material: blood. The J gene is TRBJ1-6, the V gene TRBV28, with 9 nucleotides matching TRBD1. In DNA, the CDR3 is TGTGCCAGTCTGAGGACAGGGGCTAATTCACCCCTCCACTTT. Amino acids: CASLRTGANSPLHF. Filled out from reference TRBV28 and TRBJ1-6, the complete variable domain reads DVKVTQSSRYLVKRTGEKVFLECVQDMDHENMFWYRQDPGLGLRLIYFSYDVKMKEKGDIPEGYSVSREKKERFSLILESASTNQTSMYLCASLRTGANSPLHFGNGTRLTVT.